This T cell receptor (beta chain) was recovered during a study of T cell responses to AZD1222 COVID-19 vaccine. Overall study findings and caveats: Spike-specific TCRs gained breadth and depth after people received two AZD1222 doses.

CDR3 length equals 15 residues. J was trimmed by 5 bases and V by 4 bases; bases with no gene match: 8. Germline lookup yields CDR1 LGHNT and CDR2 FRNRAP. Concerning this clone: Its cognate antigen is unknown.

Profiled with immunoSEQ multiplex PCR; TCRdb holds only in-frame clones, not every one. This table has 120,000 or so clones, more than 75% appearing once. The V call is TRBV12-5, the J call TRBJ1-3, with TRBD1 matching over 7 bases. The specimen was peripheral blood, collected 28 days after the second AZD1222 dose. The clonotype was recovered from an adult who received the AZD1222 COVID-19 vaccine. Here the CDR3 DNA reads TGTGCTAGTGGTTCCGACAGGGTATCACGAAACACCATATATTTT. Translating gives CASGSDRVSRNTIYF.